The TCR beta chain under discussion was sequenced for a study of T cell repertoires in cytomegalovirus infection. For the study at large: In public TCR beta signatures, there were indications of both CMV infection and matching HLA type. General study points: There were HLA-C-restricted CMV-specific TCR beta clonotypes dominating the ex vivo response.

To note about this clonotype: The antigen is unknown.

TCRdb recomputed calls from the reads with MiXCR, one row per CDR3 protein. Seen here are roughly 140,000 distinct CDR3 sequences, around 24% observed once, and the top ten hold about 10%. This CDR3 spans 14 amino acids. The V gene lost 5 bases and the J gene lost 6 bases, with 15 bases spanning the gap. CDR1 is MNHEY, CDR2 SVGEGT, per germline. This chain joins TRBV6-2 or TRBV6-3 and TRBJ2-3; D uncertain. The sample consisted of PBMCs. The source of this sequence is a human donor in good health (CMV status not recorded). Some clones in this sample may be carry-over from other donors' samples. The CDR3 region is CASSPERVSDTQYF. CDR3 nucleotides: TGTGCCAGCAGTCCAGAGAGAGTTTCGGATACGCAGTATTTT.